Each of the 2 T cell receptor beta chains below was sequenced from the same sample in a study of identical twins. TCRdb re-analysed the 5' RACE reads in MiXCR, keeping a single row per CDR3 protein. The sample consists of fewer than 350,000 distinct CDR3 sequences, under 9.5% of them appearing once. The same sample was also used in a study of yellow fever vaccine responses in identical twins.

The sample comprised memory (CD45RO+) T cells sorted from blood. Source of these receptors: a woman younger than 30 in good health.

This clonotype was picked up many times. The chain combines TRBV7-8 with TRBJ1-5, with 9 bases matching TRBD1. Germline CDR1 and CDR2: SGHVS and FQNEAQ. V lost 3 bases to trimming and J lost 0 bases; unmatched junction nucleotides: 9. The CDR3 spans 18 residues. In DNA, the CDR3 is TGTGCCAGCAGCTTCACAGGGGGCGCCCCCTATAGCAATCAGCCCCAGCATTTT. Translated, it gives CASSFTGGAPYSNQPQHF.

This clonotype was detected ten times or more. The chain links TRBV9 to TRBJ2-2; 13 positions match TRBD2. Germline V gene sequence: CDR1 SGDLS, CDR2 YYNGEE. CDR3 length: 18 amino acids. V dropped 4 bases and J dropped 4; count of bases not matched to a gene: 10. Here the CDR3 DNA reads TGTGCCAGCAGCCCCTCGGGACTAGCGGGACTTCGCACCGGGGAGCTGTTTTTT. Its protein product is CASSPSGLAGLRTGELFF.